This entry is about one T cell receptor beta chain. The antigen is undetermined. Between the trimmed V and J ends, which lost 8 bases and 9 bases, there was a span of 20 bases. Germline lookup yields CDR1 SGHTA and CDR2 FQGTGA. CDR3 length: 14 residues. In TCRdb, the reads were re-called with MiXCR into one record per CDR3 protein. The sample has around 310,000 distinct CDR3 sequences, around a sixth seen once; the top ten hold around 12%. This record belongs to a study of T cell repertoires in cytomegalovirus infection. Study overall: Public TCR beta signatures were indicative of both CMV infection and a matching HLA type. General study points: Summed frequency of shared TCR beta families picked out CMV carriers who also had the relevant HLA. CMV-specific TCR beta clonotypes restricted by HLA-C dominated the ex vivo response.

Sequencing used PBMCs. The chain uses TRBV7-3 and TRBJ2-1; D could derive from TRBD1 or TRBD2 (5 bases each). The receptor comes from a human donor in good health (CMV status not recorded). Some clones in this sample may be carry-over from other donors' samples. CDR3 nucleotide sequence: TGTGCCAGCGAACCACCCTTTGAGGGGATTGAGCAGTTCTTC. It translates to CASEPPFEGIEQFF.